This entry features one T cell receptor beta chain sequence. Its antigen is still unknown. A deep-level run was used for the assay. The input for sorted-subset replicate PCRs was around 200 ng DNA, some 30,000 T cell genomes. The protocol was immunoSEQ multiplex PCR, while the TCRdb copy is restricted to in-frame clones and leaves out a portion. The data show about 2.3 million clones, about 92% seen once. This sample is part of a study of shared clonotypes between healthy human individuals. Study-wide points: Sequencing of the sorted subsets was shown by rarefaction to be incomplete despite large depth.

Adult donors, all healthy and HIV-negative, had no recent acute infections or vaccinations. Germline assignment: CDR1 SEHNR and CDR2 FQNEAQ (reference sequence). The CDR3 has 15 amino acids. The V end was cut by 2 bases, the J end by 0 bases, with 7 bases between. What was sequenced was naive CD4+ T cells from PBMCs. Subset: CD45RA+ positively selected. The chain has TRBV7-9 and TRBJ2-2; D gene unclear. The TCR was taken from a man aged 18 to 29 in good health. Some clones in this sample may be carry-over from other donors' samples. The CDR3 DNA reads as TGTGCCAGCAGCTTAAGTGGGTCGAACACCGGGGAGCTGTTTTTT. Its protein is CASSLSGSNTGELFF.